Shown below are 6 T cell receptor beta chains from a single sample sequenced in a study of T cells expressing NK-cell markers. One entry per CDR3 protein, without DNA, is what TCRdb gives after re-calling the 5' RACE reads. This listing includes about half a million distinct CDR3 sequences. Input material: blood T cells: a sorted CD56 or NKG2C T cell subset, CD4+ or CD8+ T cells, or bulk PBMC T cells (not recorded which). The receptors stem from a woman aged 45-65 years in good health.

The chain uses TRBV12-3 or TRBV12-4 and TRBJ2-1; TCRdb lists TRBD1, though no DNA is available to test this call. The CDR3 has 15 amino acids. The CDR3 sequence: CASSAPGNSYNEQFF.

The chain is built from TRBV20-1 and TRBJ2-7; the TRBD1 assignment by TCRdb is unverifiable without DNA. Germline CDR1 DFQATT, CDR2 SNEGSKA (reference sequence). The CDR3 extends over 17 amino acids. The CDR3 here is CSATQRQGDRGLGEQYF.

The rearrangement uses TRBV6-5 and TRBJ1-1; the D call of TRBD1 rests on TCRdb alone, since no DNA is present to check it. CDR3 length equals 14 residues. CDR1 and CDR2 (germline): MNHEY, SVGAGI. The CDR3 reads CASSYGTGKLSAFF.

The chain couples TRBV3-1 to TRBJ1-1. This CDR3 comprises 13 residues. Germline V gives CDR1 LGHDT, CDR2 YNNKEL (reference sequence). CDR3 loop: CASSPGWGTEAFF. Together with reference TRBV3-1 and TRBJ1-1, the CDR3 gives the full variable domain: DTAVSQTPKYLVTQMGNDKSIKCEQNLGHDTMYWYKQDSKKFLKIMFSYNNKELIINETVPNRFSPKSPDKAHLNLHINSLELGDSAVYFCASSPGWGTEAFFGQGTRLTVV.

The CDR3 sequence: CASSLDPGFHETQYF. The rearrangement links TRBV7-2 to TRBJ2-5; the TCRdb call, TRBD1, lacks DNA for checking. Per germline, CDR1 SGHTA and CDR2 FQGNSA. CDR3 size: 15 residues.

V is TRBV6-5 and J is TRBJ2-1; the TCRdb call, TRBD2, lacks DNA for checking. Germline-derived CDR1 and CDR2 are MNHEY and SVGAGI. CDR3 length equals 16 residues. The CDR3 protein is CASSYSFLAGGREQFF.